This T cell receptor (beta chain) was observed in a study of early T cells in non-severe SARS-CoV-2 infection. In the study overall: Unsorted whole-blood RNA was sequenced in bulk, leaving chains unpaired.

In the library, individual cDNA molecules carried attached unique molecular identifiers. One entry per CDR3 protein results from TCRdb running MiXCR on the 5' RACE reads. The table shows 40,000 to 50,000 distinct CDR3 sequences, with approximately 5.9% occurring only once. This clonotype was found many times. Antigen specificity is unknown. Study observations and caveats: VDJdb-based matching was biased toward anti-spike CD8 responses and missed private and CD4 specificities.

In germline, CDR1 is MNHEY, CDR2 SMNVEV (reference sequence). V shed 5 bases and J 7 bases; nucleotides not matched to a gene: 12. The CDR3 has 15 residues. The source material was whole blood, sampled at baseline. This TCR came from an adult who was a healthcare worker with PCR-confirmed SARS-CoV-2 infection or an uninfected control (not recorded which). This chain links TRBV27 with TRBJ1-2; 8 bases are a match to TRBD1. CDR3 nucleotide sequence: TGTGCCAGCAGTCCCTTAGGAGCAGGGGGCGTTGGCTACACCTTC. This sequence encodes CASSPLGAGGVGYTF.